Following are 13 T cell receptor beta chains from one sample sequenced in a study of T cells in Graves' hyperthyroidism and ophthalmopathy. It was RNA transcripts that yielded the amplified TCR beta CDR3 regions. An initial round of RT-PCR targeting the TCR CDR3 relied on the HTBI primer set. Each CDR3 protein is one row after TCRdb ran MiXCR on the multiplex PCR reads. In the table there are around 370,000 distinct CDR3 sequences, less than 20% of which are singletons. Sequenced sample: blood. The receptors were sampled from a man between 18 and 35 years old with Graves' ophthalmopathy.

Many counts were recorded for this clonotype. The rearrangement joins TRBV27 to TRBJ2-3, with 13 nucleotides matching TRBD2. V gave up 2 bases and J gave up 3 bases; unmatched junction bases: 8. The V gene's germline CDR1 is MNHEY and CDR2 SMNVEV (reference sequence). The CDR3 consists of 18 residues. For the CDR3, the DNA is TGTGCCAGCAGTTTACAGAGGACTAGCGGGGGTGAAACAGATACGCAGTATTTT. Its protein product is CASSLQRTSGGETDTQYF.

Here the CDR3 DNA reads TGTGCCAGCTCACCCCGGACCGACAGTCACATCACTGAAGCTTTCTTT. Translated: CASSPRTDSHITEAFF. The V and J genes are TRBV18 and TRBJ1-1, with a possible D match to TRBD1 (5 bases). The CDR3 is made up of 16 amino acids. The germline CDR1 and CDR2 sequences are KGHSH and LQKENI. Trimming took off 3 bases at V and 4 bases at J, with 18 bases between the two ends. Drawing the rest from reference TRBV18 and TRBJ1-1, the complete variable domain is NAGVMQNPRHLVRRRGQEARLRCSPMKGHSHVYWYRQLPEEGLKFMVYLQKENIIDESGMPKERFSAEFPKEGPSILRIQQVVRGDSAAYFCASSPRTDSHITEAFFGQGTRLTVV.

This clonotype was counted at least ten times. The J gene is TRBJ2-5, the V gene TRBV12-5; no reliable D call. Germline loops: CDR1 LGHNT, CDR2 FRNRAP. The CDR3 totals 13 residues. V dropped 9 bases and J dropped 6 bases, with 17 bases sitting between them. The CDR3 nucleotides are TGTGCTAGGGCTACCGCCACTACGAAGACCCAGTACTTC. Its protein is CARATATTKTQYF. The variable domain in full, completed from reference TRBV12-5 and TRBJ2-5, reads DARVTQTPRHKVTEMGQEVTMRCQPILGHNTVFWYRQTMMQGLELLAYFRNRAPLDDSGMPKDRFSAEMPDATLATLKIQPSEPRDSAVYFCARATATTKTQYFGPGTRLLVL.

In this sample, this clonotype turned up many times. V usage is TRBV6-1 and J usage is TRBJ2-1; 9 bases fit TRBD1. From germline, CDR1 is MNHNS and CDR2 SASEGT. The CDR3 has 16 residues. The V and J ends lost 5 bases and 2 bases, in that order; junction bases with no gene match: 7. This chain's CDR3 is CASSRPRQGAYNEQFF. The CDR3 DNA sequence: TGTGCCAGCAGTCGACCTCGACAGGGGGCCTACAATGAGCAGTTCTTC.

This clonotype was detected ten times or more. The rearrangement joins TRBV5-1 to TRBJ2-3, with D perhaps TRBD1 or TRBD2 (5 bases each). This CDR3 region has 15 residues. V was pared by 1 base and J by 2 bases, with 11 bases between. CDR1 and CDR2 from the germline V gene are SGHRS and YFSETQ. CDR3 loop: CASSLNGALTDTQYF. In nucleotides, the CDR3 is TGCGCCAGCAGCTTGAACGGGGCCCTCACAGATACGCAGTATTTT.

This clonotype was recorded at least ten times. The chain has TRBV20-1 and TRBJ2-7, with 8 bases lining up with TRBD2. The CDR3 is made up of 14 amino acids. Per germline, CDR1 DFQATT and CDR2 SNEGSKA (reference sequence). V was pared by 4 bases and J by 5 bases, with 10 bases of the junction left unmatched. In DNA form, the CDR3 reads TGCAGTGCTACCACGGGGGGGCTCCCGCACGAGCAGTACTTC. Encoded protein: CSATTGGLPHEQYF.

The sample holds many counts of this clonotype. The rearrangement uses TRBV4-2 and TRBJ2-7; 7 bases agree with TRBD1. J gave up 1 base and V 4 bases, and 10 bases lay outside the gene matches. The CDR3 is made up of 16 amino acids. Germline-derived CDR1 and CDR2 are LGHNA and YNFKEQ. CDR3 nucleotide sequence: TGTGCCAGCAGCCCGAAGGTAGGGGGCGGGTCCTACGAGCAGTACTTC. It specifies CASSPKVGGGSYEQYF.

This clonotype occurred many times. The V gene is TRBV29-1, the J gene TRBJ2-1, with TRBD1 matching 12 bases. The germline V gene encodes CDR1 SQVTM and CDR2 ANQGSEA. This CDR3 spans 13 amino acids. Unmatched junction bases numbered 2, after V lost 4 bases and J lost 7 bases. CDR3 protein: CSVAGQGANEQFF. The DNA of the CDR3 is TGCAGCGTTGCGGGACAGGGGGCGAATGAGCAGTTCTTC.

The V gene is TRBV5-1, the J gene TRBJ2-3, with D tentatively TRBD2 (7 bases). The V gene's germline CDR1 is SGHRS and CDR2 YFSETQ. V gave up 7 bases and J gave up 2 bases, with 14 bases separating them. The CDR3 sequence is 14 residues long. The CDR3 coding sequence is TGCGCCAGCCAGTCGGGGGGCCCCACAGATACGCAGTATTTT. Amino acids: CASQSGGPTDTQYF. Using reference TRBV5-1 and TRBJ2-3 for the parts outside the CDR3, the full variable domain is KAGVTQTPRYLIKTRGQQVTLSCSPISGHRSVSWYQQTPGQGLQFLFEYFSETQRNKGNFPGRFSGRQFSNSRSEMNVSTLELGDSALYLCASQSGGPTDTQYFGPGTRLTVL.

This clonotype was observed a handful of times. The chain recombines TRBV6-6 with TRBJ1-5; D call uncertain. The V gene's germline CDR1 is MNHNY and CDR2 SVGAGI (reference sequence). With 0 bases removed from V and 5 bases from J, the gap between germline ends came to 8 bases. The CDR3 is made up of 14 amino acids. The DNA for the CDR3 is TGTGCCAGCAGTTACTCCTACTCCGATCAGCCCCAGCATTTT. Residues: CASSYSYSDQPQHF.

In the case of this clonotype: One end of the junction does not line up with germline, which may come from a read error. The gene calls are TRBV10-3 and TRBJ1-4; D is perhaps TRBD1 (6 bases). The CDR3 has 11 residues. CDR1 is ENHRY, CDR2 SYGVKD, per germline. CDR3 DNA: TGTGCTACTGAGGGGGGTAAAAAACTGTCTTTT. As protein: CATEGGKKLSF.

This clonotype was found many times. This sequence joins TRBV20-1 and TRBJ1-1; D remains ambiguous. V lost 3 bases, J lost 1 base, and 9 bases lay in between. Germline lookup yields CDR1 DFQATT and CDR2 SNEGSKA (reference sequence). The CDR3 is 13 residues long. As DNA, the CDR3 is TGCAGTGCTAGTCTGTCGGGGAACACTGAAGCTTTCTTT. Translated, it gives CSASLSGNTEAFF.

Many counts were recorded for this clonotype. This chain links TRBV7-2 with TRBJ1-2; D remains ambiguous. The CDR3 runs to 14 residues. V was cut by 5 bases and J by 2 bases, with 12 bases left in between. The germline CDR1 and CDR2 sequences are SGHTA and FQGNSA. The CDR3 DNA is TGTGCCAGCAGCCCCACCCCATCAAACTATGGCTACACCTTC. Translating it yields CASSPTPSNYGYTF. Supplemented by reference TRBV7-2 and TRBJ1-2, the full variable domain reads GAGVSQSPSNKVTEKGKDVELRCDPISGHTALYWYRQSLGQGLEFLIYFQGNSAPDKSGLPSDRFSAERTGGSVSTLTIQRTQQEDSAVYLCASSPTPSNYGYTFGSGTRLTVV.